Below are 32 T cell receptor beta chains sequenced from a single sample in a study of shared clonotypes between healthy human individuals. Repertoires were generated with immunoSEQ multiplex PCR, while TCRdb's copy carries only in-frame clones and drops some. The sample yields some 1 million clones, about 75% seen once. Sample: memory CD4+ T cells sorted from blood. Subset defined: CD45RA-negative fraction. These receptors were taken from a young man in good health.

The rearrangement uses TRBV5-1 and TRBJ1-1, with TRBD1 matching 9 bases. The length of the CDR3 is 13 residues. V shed 0 bases, J shed 9 bases, and the junction held 3 bases outside the gene matches. The germline V gene has CDR1 SGHRS and CDR2 YFSETQ. The CDR3 DNA reads TGCGCCAGCAGCTTGGAAGGGACAGGGAAAGCTTTCTTT. Translation gives CASSLEGTGKAFF. Variable domain in full (rest from reference TRBV5-1 and TRBJ1-1): KAGVTQTPRYLIKTRGQQVTLSCSPISGHRSVSWYQQTPGQGLQFLFEYFSETQRNKGNFPGRFSGRQFSNSRSEMNVSTLELGDSALYLCASSLEGTGKAFFGQGTRLTVV.

This clone was detected only once. V and J are TRBV7-2 and TRBJ1-2; 12 nucleotides line up with TRBD1. Germline CDR1 is SGHTA and CDR2 is FQGNSA. The length of the CDR3 is 14 residues. The trim removed 5 bases at V and 13 bases at J, leaving 11 bases unmatched. Here the CDR3 reads CASSVRDRGLLRTF. In DNA, the CDR3 is TGTGCCAGCAGCGTCCGGGACAGGGGGCTCCTTCGCACCTTC.

The genes are TRBV5-1 and TRBJ2-2, with D possibly matching TRBD2 (6 bases). CDR3 length: 12 residues. Germline-derived CDR1 and CDR2 are SGHRS and YFSETQ. V was cut by 6 bases and J by 6 bases, with 9 bases left in between. The CDR3 protein is CASTGGPGELFF. For the CDR3, the DNA is TGCGCCAGCACCGGAGGGCCCGGGGAGCTGTTTTTT.

The chain carries TRBV30 and TRBJ1-5; D gene ambiguous. This CDR3 is built from 12 residues. Trimming stripped 1 base from V and 5 bases from J, with 6 bases between. The V gene's germline CDR1 is GTSNPN and CDR2 SVGIG (reference sequence). The CDR3 loop reads CAWSGADQPQHF. The DNA of the CDR3 is TGTGCCTGGAGTGGGGCGGATCAGCCCCAGCATTTT.

As concerns this clone: One junction end disagrees with the germline gene, perhaps due to a read error. This chain uses TRBV28 with TRBJ2-7, with D unresolved. Per the germline V gene, CDR1 is MDHEN and CDR2 is SYDVKM. The CDR3 has 12 residues. DNA for the CDR3: TGTGCCAGCAGTTTAAGCCCCTACGAGAAGTACTTC. It encodes CASSLSPYEKYF.

The V gene is TRBV6-6, the J gene TRBJ1-5, with D possibly TRBD1 on 5 matching bases. V lost 5 bases and J lost 3, with 14 bases in between. Germline-derived CDR1 and CDR2 are MNHNY and SVGAGI (reference sequence). The CDR3 runs 15 residues. The CDR3 sequence: CASSAAGGFNQPQHF. The DNA for the CDR3 is TGTGCCAGCAGTGCTGCGGGGGGATTCAATCAGCCCCAGCATTTT.

J is TRBJ2-1 and V is TRBV10-1, with a possible D match to TRBD2 (6 bases). V lost 4 bases and J lost 0, with 16 bases in between. Per the germline V gene, CDR1 is WNHNN and CDR2 is SYGVQD (reference sequence). The CDR3 extends over 17 amino acids. CDR3 bases: TGCGCCAGCAGTGGGGTCCTGGCGGGGAGCTCCTACAATGAGCAGTTCTTC. It codes for CASSGVLAGSSYNEQFF.

This clone showed up just once. CDR3 DNA: TGTGCCAGCAGCGTTACCCAGGGGTTGGCTAATGAAAAACTGTTTTTT. Amino acids: CASSVTQGLANEKLFF. V is TRBV9 and J is TRBJ1-4; D perhaps matches TRBD1 (6 bases). This CDR3 has 16 amino acids. The germline V and J ends were trimmed by 2 bases and 3 bases, with 14 bases remaining between them. The germline V gene encodes CDR1 SGDLS and CDR2 YYNGEE.

The rearrangement uses TRBV5-6 and TRBJ1-5; 8 bases match TRBD1. Per germline, CDR1 SGHDT and CDR2 YYEEEE. The J segment lost 3 bases and the V segment lost 1 base, leaving 6 bases of the junction unmatched. This CDR3 comprises 16 residues. The CDR3 DNA is TGTGCCAGCAGCTTGCAGCGGACAGGGCACAATCAGCCCCAGCATTTT. Its translation: CASSLQRTGHNQPQHF.

The chain joins TRBV2 to TRBJ1-2; D gene ambiguous. CDR3 length equals 14 residues. CDR1 is SNHLY and CDR2 is FYNNEI in the germline V gene. V lost 3 bases and J 9 bases, leaving 17 bases between the germline ends. The chain's CDR3 is CASSDLAGGVSYTF. The DNA for the CDR3 is TGTGCCAGCAGTGATCTCGCAGGAGGAGTAAGCTACACCTTC.

Points on this clone: In the same sample, other DNA sequences code for this CDR3. The chain uses TRBV30 and TRBJ1-1; tentative D call: TRBD1 (5 bases). V dropped 0 bases and J dropped 1 base, with 6 bases sitting between them. CDR1 and CDR2 (germline): GTSNPN, SVGIG (reference sequence). The CDR3 loop spans 13 amino acids. CDR3 protein: CAWSVTANTEAFF. In DNA form, the CDR3 reads TGTGCCTGGAGTGTGACAGCGAACACTGAAGCTTTCTTT. The full variable domain, in which reference TRBV30 and TRBJ1-1 provide the parts outside the CDR3, is SQTIHQWPATLVQPVGSPLSLECTVEGTSNPNLYWYRQAAGRGLQLLFYSVGIGQISSEVPQNLSASRPQDRQFILSSKKLLLSDSGFYLCAWSVTANTEAFFGQGTRLTVV.

The gene calls are TRBV5-6 and TRBJ2-3, with unresolved D. This CDR3 comprises 12 residues. CDR1 and CDR2 (germline): SGHDT, YYEEEE. With 5 bases removed from V and 5 bases from J, the gap between germline ends came to 9 bases. CDR3 region: CASSGVGDTQYF. CDR3 in DNA: TGTGCCAGCAGTGGGGTAGGAGATACGCAGTATTTT.

The rearrangement links TRBV6-6 to TRBJ1-4, with 11 positions matching TRBD1. Per the germline V gene, CDR1 is MNHNY and CDR2 is SVGAGI (reference sequence). This CDR3 is 15 amino acids long. Trimming removed 4 bases from V and 6 bases from J; junction bases left unmatched: 4. The DNA for the CDR3 is TGTGCCAGCAGTTTTCGGACAGGGGGCGATGAAAAACTGTTTTTT. Its protein is CASSFRTGGDEKLFF.

J is TRBJ1-6 and V is TRBV2; D is undetermined. Germline lookup yields CDR1 SNHLY and CDR2 FYNNEI. The V end lost 8 bases, the J end lost 7 bases, and 15 bases lay between the germline ends. The CDR3 extends over 14 amino acids. The CDR3 loop is CASSTLLGNSPLHF. In DNA form, the CDR3 reads TGTGCCAGCTCGACACTTTTGGGGAATTCACCCCTCCACTTT.

The rearrangement links TRBV7-3 to TRBJ1-6; 7 bases are a match to TRBD1. Germline CDR1 and CDR2: SGHTA and FQGTGA. The junction had 8 bases not matched to a gene; V was cut back by 5 bases and J by 7 bases. This CDR3 has 15 amino acids. The CDR3 region has the DNA TGTGCCAGCAGCCTGGAGGGGGCAGGAAATTCACCCCTCCACTTT. Residues: CASSLEGAGNSPLHF.

CDR3 in amino acids: CASTTRAPYEQYF. CDR3 sequence (DNA): TGTGCCAGCACCACCAGGGCCCCCTACGAGCAGTACTTC. This chain joins TRBV2 and TRBJ2-7; D is perhaps TRBD1 (5 bases). V lost 7 bases, J lost 2 bases, and 12 bases lay in between. The CDR3 contains 13 residues. Per the germline V gene, CDR1 is SNHLY and CDR2 is FYNNEI. Full variable domain (outside the CDR3, taken from reference TRBV2 and TRBJ2-7): EPEVTQTPSHQVTQMGQEVILRCVPISNHLYFYWYRQILGQKVEFLVSFYNNEISEKSEIFDDQFSVERPDGSNFTLKIRSTKLEDSAMYFCASTTRAPYEQYFGPGTRLTVT.

The chain has TRBV6-5 and TRBJ2-5, with D unclear. The V gene's germline CDR1 is MNHEY and CDR2 SVGAGI. V lost 3 bases, J lost 1 base, and 6 bases lay in between. The CDR3 length is 13 residues. The CDR3, as DNA: TGTGCCAGCAGTTATTTGTCCCAAGAGACCCAGTACTTC. Translation: CASSYLSQETQYF.

The rearrangement joins TRBV7-2 to TRBJ2-7; tentatively, D is TRBD2 (6 bases). V lost 5 bases to trimming and J lost 4 bases, with 18 bases between them. This CDR3 has 15 amino acids. Germline CDR1 is SGHTA and CDR2 is FQGNSA. In DNA, the CDR3 is TGTGCCAGCAGCCCCCGGGGTGGGCGGGATTACGAGCAGTACTTC. This encodes CASSPRGGRDYEQYF.

The chain uses TRBV2 and TRBJ1-2; D not certain. Looked up from germline, CDR1 is SNHLY and CDR2 is FYNNEI. The CDR3 sequence is 17 residues long. The ends were cut back, 6 bases at V and 4 bases at J, with 24 bases in the middle. The CDR3 loop is CASSQTGPTPGGYGYTF. The CDR3 DNA reads as TGTGCCAGCAGCCAGACCGGGCCTACGCCGGGCGGCTATGGCTACACCTTC.

The V gene is TRBV7-9, the J gene TRBJ2-2, with 7 bases matching TRBD1. Germline V CDR1 and CDR2: SEHNR, FQNEAQ (reference sequence). V trimming: 5 bases; J trimming: 4 bases; junction bases outside the gene matches: 4. The CDR3 is 14 amino acids. The CDR3 DNA sequence: TGTGCCAGCAGCCGCGGACAGGCCACCGGGGAGCTGTTTTTT. Its translation: CASSRGQATGELFF.

V usage is TRBV9 and J usage is TRBJ2-3, with TRBD2 matching 10 bases. The trim removed 5 bases at V and 6 bases at J, leaving 12 bases unmatched. Looked up from germline, CDR1 is SGDLS and CDR2 is YYNGEE. This CDR3 contains 16 residues. The CDR3 spells CASSPGTSDAVDTQYF. In DNA, the CDR3 is TGTGCCAGCAGTCCCGGGACTAGCGACGCAGTGGATACGCAGTATTTT.

This chain connects TRBV9 to TRBJ1-1, with a weak D call TRBD1 (6 bases). CDR3 size: 16 residues. From germline, CDR1 is SGDLS and CDR2 YYNGEE. V lost 2 bases, J lost 4 bases, and 18 bases lay in between. CDR3 nucleotides: TGTGCCAGCAGCGTGGGCCCATCAGGGGCTGGCACTGAAGCTTTCTTT. Translating it yields CASSVGPSGAGTEAFF.

The rearrangement links TRBV2 to TRBJ1-6; 11 positions match TRBD1. Germline loops: CDR1 SNHLY, CDR2 FYNNEI. V lost 4 bases and J lost 6; bases outside the gene matches: 8. CDR3 length equals 17 residues. CDR3 DNA sequence: TGTGCCAGCAGTGTGGGACAGGGGGTGTTTAGTAATTCACCCCTCCACTTT. Its protein product is CASSVGQGVFSNSPLHF.

This chain joins TRBV11-2 and TRBJ1-4, with TRBD1 as a possible D gene (6 bases). V was trimmed by 5 bases and J by 1 base, leaving 11 bases between them. Germline CDR1 and CDR2: SGHAT and FQNNGV. CDR3 length: 15 residues. The CDR3 nucleotides are TGTGCCAGCAGCCCCGGACAGATAACTAATGAAAAACTGTTTTTT. Protein product: CASSPGQITNEKLFF.

This chain links TRBV28 with TRBJ1-4; D remains ambiguous. Per germline, CDR1 MDHEN and CDR2 SYDVKM. The V gene lost 2 bases and the J gene lost 4 bases, with 11 bases spanning the gap. This CDR3 region has 15 residues. The CDR3 DNA follows: TGTGCCAGCAGTTTAGTAGGACGGAGTAATGAAAAACTGTTTTTT. Translated: CASSLVGRSNEKLFF.

The V gene is TRBV10-1, the J gene TRBJ2-1; D perhaps matches TRBD2 (6 bases). The CDR3 runs to 13 residues. CDR1 is WNHNN and CDR2 is SYGVQD in the germline V gene (reference sequence). Trimming stripped 7 bases from V and 10 bases from J, with 17 bases between. The CDR3 spells CASNPGLGREQFF. CDR3 in DNA: TGCGCCAGCAACCCGGGACTGGGGAGGGAGCAGTTCTTC.

This chain links TRBV5-1 with TRBJ2-7, with 8 positions matching TRBD2. CDR1 SGHRS and CDR2 YFSETQ come from the germline V gene. This CDR3 spans 14 amino acids. With V trimmed by 1 base and J by 4 bases, 4 bases remained unmatched. This chain's CDR3 is CASSLRSSGYEQYF. Written as DNA, the CDR3 is TGCGCCAGCAGCTTGCGCTCTAGCGGGTACGAGCAGTACTTC.

The chain has TRBV6-1 and TRBJ2-4; 7 bases are shared with TRBD1. The V and J ends lost 0 bases and 7 bases, in that order; junction bases with no gene match: 9. The CDR3 has 16 residues. The V gene's germline CDR1 is MNHNS and CDR2 SASEGT. The CDR3 DNA is TGTGCCAGCAGTGAAGCAACCGGGACAGTGAACAACATTCAGTACTTC. It yields the protein CASSEATGTVNNIQYF.

The V call is TRBV5-6, the J call TRBJ1-2, with 9 bases aligning to TRBD1. The CDR3 contains 16 residues. CDR1 and CDR2 (germline): SGHDT, YYEEEE. V lost 4 bases and J lost 2; bases outside the gene matches: 9. In DNA form, the CDR3 reads TGTGCCAGCAGCCTAGAGACCGGACAGGGGAACTATGGCTACACCTTC. As protein: CASSLETGQGNYGYTF. Supplemented by reference TRBV5-6 and TRBJ1-2, the full variable domain reads DAGVTQSPTHLIKTRGQQVTLRCSPKSGHDTVSWYQQALGQGPQFIFQYYEEEERQRGNFPDRFSGHQFPNYSSELNVNALLLGDSALYLCASSLETGQGNYGYTFGSGTRLTVV.

V usage is TRBV7-2 and J usage is TRBJ2-1; TRBD1 matches 11 bases. Germline V gene sequence: CDR1 SGHTA, CDR2 FQGNSA. The length of the CDR3 is 16 residues. V lost 5 bases, J lost 8 bases, and 11 bases stayed unmatched. The CDR3 loop is CASSPTSGTGGHEQFF. Here the CDR3 DNA reads TGTGCCAGCAGCCCAACATCCGGGACAGGGGGGCATGAGCAGTTCTTC.

The chain carries TRBV19 and TRBJ1-3, with 7 bases lining up with TRBD1. The V and J ends lost 8 bases and 2 bases, in that order; junction bases with no gene match: 6. Germline V gene sequence: CDR1 LNHDA, CDR2 SQIVND (reference sequence). This CDR3 spans 14 amino acids. This chain's CDR3 is CASSRGGAGNTIYF. CDR3 bases: TGTGCCAGTTCCCGAGGGGGCGCTGGAAACACCATATATTTT. The complete variable domain, with remaining parts taken from reference TRBV19 and TRBJ1-3, reads DGGITQSPKYLFRKEGQNVTLSCEQNLNHDAMYWYRQDPGQGLRLIYYSQIVNDFQKGDIAEGYSVSREKKESFPLTVTSAQKNPTAFYLCASSRGGAGNTIYFGEGSWLTVV.

This clone has just a few counts. The V call is TRBV12-5, the J call TRBJ2-2; 12 bases are a match to TRBD2. In germline, CDR1 is LGHNT, CDR2 FRNRAP. The CDR3 runs 15 residues. V lost 1 base and J lost 8; bases outside the gene matches: 2. The CDR3 nucleotides are TGTGCTAGTGGTTTGGGACTAGCGGGAGTAGGGGAGCTGTTTTTT. Its translation is CASGLGLAGVGELFF.